Given below is one T cell receptor (beta chain) in context. Its antigen is currently not known. No base qualities exist here, and no much larger clone lies one base off it. Counted from cysteine to phenylalanine, this CDR3 has 14 amino acids. The only DNA kept is the CDR3, 42 bases in frame from the first base. V was cut back by 1 base and J by 0 bases, leaving a gap of 9 bases between them. Looking up the germline V gene (reference sequence) yields CDR1 GTSNPN and CDR2 SVGIG. The sample's treatment or condition label, in plain terms: live attenuated yellow fever vaccine strain. At every blood-draw timepoint, two biological replicates of bulk PBMCs were collected. A standard Ficoll-Paque protocol was used to isolate PBMCs from peripheral blood. TriZol was used to extract RNA from bulk PBMCs, CD4 and CD8 fractions, and dextramer-positive and dextramer-negative fractions. The data originate from a study of T cells after yellow fever vaccination (dated by TCRdb to the late 2010s). Regarding the complete study: Libraries from fractions with low cell numbers were prepared with the SMART-Seq v4 Ultra Low Input RNA kit. Bulk PBMC replicates and cell subsets were isolated from blood drawn at multiple timepoints before and after both primary and secondary immunization. To follow T-cell clones before and after primary and booster YFV17D yellow fever vaccination, bulk TCR alpha and beta repertoires were sequenced over time. Two healthy male donors, one aged 18 to 30 and one aged 30 to 40 years, made up the cohort. Summary of the overall study and its limitations: Because abundant contaminating clonotypes from the bulk population could be contained in FACS-sorted repertoires, computational filtering was required. A small share of clonotypes was detected in both CD4 and CD8 compartments, with the overlap likely arising from convergent recombination. The secondary T-cell response was weaker than the primary response but faster, peaking on day 5 instead of day 15. The study included only two donors, which limits how far the findings can be generalized. After the booster, most clones that had expanded after primary vaccination were detected again (around 96% of CD4 and more than 85% of CD8), suggesting broad maintenance of memory.

TCRdb shows the sequencer as Illumina NovaSeq 6000. TCR cDNA was made using 5'RACE template switching, a step that added a universal primer site and unique molecular identifiers. cDNA synthesis was primed from both the TCR alpha and TCR beta constant segments. Two PCR steps were used to amplify libraries, with sample barcodes and sequencing adapters being added in the second step. Libraries were sequenced on Illumina HiSeq 2500 (2x100 bp) or NovaSeq (2x150 bp). Per the original workflow: MIGEC was used to demultiplex reads and collapse the reads into UMI consensus sequences, and MiXCR was used for V(D)J alignment. Clonotypes responding to the vaccine were identified with edgeR on replicate PBMC samples, with the criteria of FDR below 0.01 and a log2 fold change above 5 up to day 15. CD4 or CD8 identity was assigned to each bulk clonotype according to whether the clonotype was present at higher abundance in the sequenced CD4 repertoire or the sequenced CD8 repertoire. TCRdb applied fastp at Q25 and MiXCR to the public reads, then kept only in-frame beta chains. Each record represents a unique CDR3 protein, reported with the most common genes and DNA among its rows. TCRdb's processing, not the study's, gives the V and J calls here. This sample lists hundreds of thousands of distinct CDR3 sequences; about 3.5% were detected once. Clones ranked in the top ten supply around a quarter of the sample.

The rearrangement combines TRBV30 with TRBJ2-5; TRBD2 might be the D gene, on 5 matching bases. The source material was PBMCs, sampled on the day of the yellow fever booster vaccination. This TCR was recovered from a man aged 18 to 35 who received the YFV17D yellow fever vaccine. The CDR3 protein: CAWSGLTYQETQYF. The DNA sequence is given as TGTGCCTGGAGTGGACTAACGTACCAAGAGACCCAGTACTTC.